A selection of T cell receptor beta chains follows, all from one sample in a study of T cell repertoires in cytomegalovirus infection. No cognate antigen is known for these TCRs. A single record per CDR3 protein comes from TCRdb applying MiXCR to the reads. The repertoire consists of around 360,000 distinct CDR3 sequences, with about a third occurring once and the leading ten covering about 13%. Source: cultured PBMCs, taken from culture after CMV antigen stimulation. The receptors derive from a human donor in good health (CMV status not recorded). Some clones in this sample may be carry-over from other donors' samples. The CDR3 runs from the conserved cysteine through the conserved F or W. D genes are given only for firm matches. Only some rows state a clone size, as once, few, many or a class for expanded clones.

CDR3aa: CASSTTWTEAFF
CDR3nt: TGTGCCAGCAGCACCACTTGGACTGAAGCTTTCTTT
j_gene: TRBJ1-1
d_gene: .
v_gene: TRBV7-2
abundance: many

CDR3aa: CASSFGGGELFF
CDR3nt: TGTGCCAGCAGTTTTGGTGGCGGGGAGCTGTTTTTT
j_gene: TRBJ2-2
d_gene: .
v_gene: TRBV27
abundance: .

CDR3aa: CASSRSTSGVPNEQFF
CDR3nt: TGTGCCAGCAGCCGCTCGACTAGCGGGGTCCCCAATGAGCAGTTCTTC
j_gene: TRBJ2-1
d_gene: TRBD2
v_gene: TRBV6-2/TRBV6-3
abundance: few

CDR3aa: CASSHSLGMVREKLFF
CDR3nt: TGCGCCAGCAGCCATTCCTTGGGAATGGTACGAGAAAAACTGTTTTTT
j_gene: TRBJ1-4
d_gene: .
v_gene: TRBV4-1
abundance: few

CDR3aa: CASSLTATSSYNEQFF
CDR3nt: TGTGCCAGCAGTTTGACGGCGACGAGCTCCTACAATGAGCAGTTCTTC
j_gene: TRBJ2-1
d_gene: .
v_gene: TRBV27
abundance: .

CDR3aa: CASSLDTGYSYEQYF
CDR3nt: TGTGCCAGCAGCTTAGATACGGGATACTCCTACGAGCAGTACTTC
j_gene: TRBJ2-7
d_gene: .
v_gene: TRBV7-9
abundance: .

CDR3aa: CASSLVIAGSTDTQYF
CDR3nt: TGCGCCAGCAGCTTGGTCATAGCAGGGAGCACAGATACGCAGTATTTT
j_gene: TRBJ2-3
d_gene: .
v_gene: TRBV5-1
abundance: .

CDR3aa: CASSSTKLRRASEVYEQYF
CDR3nt: TGTGCCAGCAGTTCAACAAAACTTCGCCGGGCTAGTGAGGTCTACGAGCAGTACTTC
j_gene: TRBJ2-7
d_gene: .
v_gene: TRBV27
abundance: few

CDR3aa: CASSQEDRDYGYTF
CDR3nt: TGTGCCAGCAGCCAAGAGGACAGGGACTATGGCTACACCTTC
j_gene: TRBJ1-2
d_gene: TRBD1
v_gene: TRBV3-1
abundance: .

CDR3aa: CASSPRGSGSYNEQFF
CDR3nt: TGTGCCAGCAGCCCCCGTGGTAGCGGGAGCTACAATGAGCAGTTCTTC
j_gene: TRBJ2-1
d_gene: TRBD2
v_gene: TRBV7-6
abundance: .

CDR3aa: CASSSPPTGVVGYTQYF
CDR3nt: TGTGCCAGCAGTTCACCCCCGACGGGGGTTGTGGGGTATACGCAGTATTTT
j_gene: TRBJ2-3
d_gene: .
v_gene: TRBV6-2/TRBV6-3
abundance: .

CDR3aa: CASSSVSRRGAGNTIYF
CDR3nt: TGTGCCAGCAGCTCCGTCTCTCGACGGGGTGCTGGAAACACCATATATTTT
j_gene: TRBJ1-3
d_gene: .
v_gene: TRBV7-2
abundance: few

CDR3aa: CASSLALLKNRRPDTQYF
CDR3nt: TGTGCCAGCAGCTTAGCGCTACTGAAAAACCGGAGACCAGATACGCAGTATTTT
j_gene: TRBJ2-3
d_gene: .
v_gene: TRBV7-2
abundance: .

CDR3aa: CASSLMAGYHNGYTF
CDR3nt: TGTGCCAGCAGCTTAATGGCAGGGTATCATAATGGCTACACCTTC
j_gene: TRBJ1-2
d_gene: .
v_gene: TRBV7-2
abundance: .

CDR3aa: CASRPNSNQPQHF
CDR3nt: TGTGCCAGCAGACCAAATAGCAATCAGCCCCAGCATTTT
j_gene: TRBJ1-5
d_gene: .
v_gene: TRBV27
abundance: .

CDR3aa: CASSLEQGLTRTYNEQFF
CDR3nt: TGTGCCAGCAGCTTAGAACAGGGCCTTACTAGGACCTACAATGAGCAGTTCTTC
j_gene: TRBJ2-1
d_gene: .
v_gene: TRBV11-2
abundance: few

CDR3aa: CASSQGWTGNGYTF
CDR3nt: TGCGCCAGCAGCCAAGGTTGGACAGGGAATGGCTACACCTTC
j_gene: TRBJ1-2
d_gene: TRBD1
v_gene: TRBV4-1
abundance: .

CDR3aa: CASAEQGNQPQHF
CDR3nt: TGTGCCTCAGCCGAACAAGGCAATCAGCCCCAGCATTTT
j_gene: TRBJ1-5
d_gene: .
v_gene: TRBV19
abundance: .

CDR3aa: CASSLPRGSSTDTQYF
CDR3nt: TGTGCCAGCAGCTTACCGAGGGGATCTAGCACAGATACGCAGTATTTT
j_gene: TRBJ2-3
d_gene: .
v_gene: TRBV7-2
abundance: few

CDR3aa: CASSSSAETGTEAFF
CDR3nt: TGTGCCAGCAGTTCGTCCGCGGAGACCGGGACTGAAGCTTTCTTT
j_gene: TRBJ1-1
d_gene: .
v_gene: TRBV28
abundance: .

CDR3aa: CASSTVGNTEAFF
CDR3nt: TGTGCCAGCAGCACCGTCGGTAACACTGAAGCTTTCTTT
j_gene: TRBJ1-1
d_gene: .
v_gene: TRBV28
abundance: few

CDR3aa: CASSPLGQGNEKLFF
CDR3nt: TGCGCCAGCAGCCCACTCGGACAGGGTAATGAAAAACTGTTTTTT
j_gene: TRBJ1-4
d_gene: TRBD1
v_gene: TRBV5-1
abundance: .

CDR3aa: CASSSTGGKETQYF
CDR3nt: TGTGCCAGCAGCTCAACAGGAGGTAAAGAGACCCAGTACTTC
j_gene: TRBJ2-5
d_gene: .
v_gene: TRBV5-4
abundance: many

CDR3aa: CASSYPSLGNEQFF
CDR3nt: TGTGCCAGCAGTTACCCTAGTCTGGGGAATGAGCAGTTCTTC
j_gene: TRBJ2-1
d_gene: .
v_gene: TRBV28
abundance: .

CDR3aa: CASSNRDRGNTEAFF
CDR3nt: TGTGCCAGCAGCAACCGGGACAGGGGGAACACTGAAGCTTTCTTT
j_gene: TRBJ1-1
d_gene: TRBD1
v_gene: TRBV11-2
abundance: few

CDR3aa: CATSDSTGPLAEAFF
CDR3nt: TGTGCCACCAGTGATTCCACAGGTCCCCTCGCTGAAGCTTTCTTT
j_gene: TRBJ1-1
d_gene: .
v_gene: TRBV24-1
abundance: .

CDR3aa: CSARDYRLATTWEQFF
CDR3nt: TGCAGTGCTAGAGACTATAGACTAGCGACAACTTGGGAGCAGTTCTTC
j_gene: TRBJ2-1
d_gene: TRBD2
v_gene: TRBV20-1
abundance: .

CDR3aa: CASSWPQRAEAFF
CDR3nt: TGTGCCAGCAGCTGGCCTCAGAGGGCTGAAGCTTTCTTT
j_gene: TRBJ1-1
d_gene: .
v_gene: TRBV7-9
abundance: .

CDR3aa: CASRLRQGSTEAFF
CDR3nt: TGTGCCAGCAGATTAAGACAGGGGAGCACTGAAGCTTTCTTT
j_gene: TRBJ1-1
d_gene: TRBD1
v_gene: TRBV6-5
abundance: few

CDR3aa: CASSPLSSNQPQHF
CDR3nt: TGTGCCAGCAGCCCACTAAGTAGCAATCAGCCCCAGCATTTT
j_gene: TRBJ1-5
d_gene: .
v_gene: TRBV7-9
abundance: few

CDR3aa: CASSLREAVTRGGNTGELFF
CDR3nt: TGTGCCAGCAGCTTACGGGAGGCGGTCACGCGTGGAGGGAACACCGGGGAGCTGTTTTTT
j_gene: TRBJ2-2
d_gene: TRBD2
v_gene: TRBV7-9
abundance: .

CDR3aa: CASSPTAGAYNEQFF
CDR3nt: TGTGCCAGCAGCCCCACAGCGGGAGCTTACAATGAGCAGTTCTTC
j_gene: TRBJ2-1
d_gene: TRBD2
v_gene: TRBV3-1
abundance: .

CDR3aa: CASSINRGFSGANVLTF
CDR3nt: TGTGCCAGTAGTATAAACAGGGGGTTCTCTGGGGCCAACGTCCTGACTTTC
j_gene: TRBJ2-6
d_gene: TRBD1
v_gene: TRBV19
abundance: .

CDR3aa: CSAREGLASSDTQYF
CDR3nt: TGCAGTGCTAGAGAGGGTCTAGCTTCATCAGATACGCAGTATTTT
j_gene: TRBJ2-3
d_gene: .
v_gene: TRBV20-1
abundance: .

CDR3aa: CASSQIGPITGTEAFF
CDR3nt: TGTGCCAGCAGCCAAATAGGACCGATTACAGGGACTGAAGCTTTCTTT
j_gene: TRBJ1-1
d_gene: .
v_gene: TRBV4-2
abundance: many

CDR3aa: CASSLLAGSSGANVLTF
CDR3nt: TGTGCCAGCAGTCTACTAGCGGGAAGCTCTGGGGCCAACGTCCTGACTTTC
j_gene: TRBJ2-6
d_gene: TRBD2
v_gene: TRBV6-1
abundance: .

CDR3aa: CASSVTTGKQYF
CDR3nt: TGTGCCAGCAGCGTAACTACAGGAAAGCAGTATTTT
j_gene: TRBJ2-3
d_gene: .
v_gene: TRBV9
abundance: few

CDR3aa: CASSPRVSPTSNYGYTF
CDR3nt: TGTGCCAGCAGCCCGAGGGTGTCGCCTACCTCTAACTATGGCTACACCTTC
j_gene: TRBJ1-2
d_gene: .
v_gene: TRBV11-2
abundance: few

CDR3aa: CASSLVFPGELFF
CDR3nt: TGTGCCAGCAGCTTAGTGTTTCCAGGGGAGCTGTTTTTT
j_gene: TRBJ2-2
d_gene: .
v_gene: TRBV11-2
abundance: .

CDR3aa: CASSLAWGNGEKLFF
CDR3nt: TGTGCCAGCAGCTTAGCCTGGGGAAACGGCGAAAAACTGTTTTTT
j_gene: TRBJ1-4
d_gene: .
v_gene: TRBV7-2
abundance: many

CDR3aa: CASSGSGGPVQPQHF
CDR3nt: TGTGCCAGCAGTGGCTCCGGGGGTCCTGTTCAGCCCCAGCATTTT
j_gene: TRBJ1-5
d_gene: .
v_gene: TRBV12-3/TRBV12-4
abundance: .

CDR3aa: CASSRSAQDLTGGYTF
CDR3nt: TGTGCCAGTAGTCGTTCGGCTCAGGACTTAACTGGTGGCTACACCTTC
j_gene: TRBJ1-2
d_gene: .
v_gene: TRBV19
abundance: .

CDR3aa: CASSRGMTGAFTEAFF
CDR3nt: TGTGCCAGCAGTCGTGGGATGACAGGGGCGTTCACTGAAGCTTTCTTT
j_gene: TRBJ1-1
d_gene: TRBD1
v_gene: TRBV27
abundance: .

CDR3aa: CASSYSGLQETQYF
CDR3nt: TGTGCCAGCAGTTACTCCGGCCTCCAAGAGACCCAGTACTTC
j_gene: TRBJ2-5
d_gene: .
v_gene: TRBV6-2/TRBV6-3
abundance: few

CDR3aa: CASSLGAGTENTEAFF
CDR3nt: TGTGCCAGCAGCTTAGGGGCCGGGACAGAGAACACTGAAGCTTTCTTT
j_gene: TRBJ1-1
d_gene: TRBD1
v_gene: TRBV7-9
abundance: .